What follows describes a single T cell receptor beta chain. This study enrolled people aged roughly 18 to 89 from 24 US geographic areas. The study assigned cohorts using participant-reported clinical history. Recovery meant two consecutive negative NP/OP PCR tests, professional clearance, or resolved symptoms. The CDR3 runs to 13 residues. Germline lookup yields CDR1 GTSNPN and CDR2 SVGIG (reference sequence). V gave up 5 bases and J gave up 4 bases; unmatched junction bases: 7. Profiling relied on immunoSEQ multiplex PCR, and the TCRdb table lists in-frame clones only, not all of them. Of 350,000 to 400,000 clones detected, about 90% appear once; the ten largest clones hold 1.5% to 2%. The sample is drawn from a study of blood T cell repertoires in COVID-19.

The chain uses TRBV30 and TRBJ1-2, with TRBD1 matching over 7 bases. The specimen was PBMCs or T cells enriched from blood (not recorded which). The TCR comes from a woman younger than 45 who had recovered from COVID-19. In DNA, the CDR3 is TGTGCCTGGGCTAGGGGGCCCCTCTATGGCTACACCTTC. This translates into CAWARGPLYGYTF. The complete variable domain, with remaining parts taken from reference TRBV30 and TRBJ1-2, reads SQTIHQWPATLVQPVGSPLSLECTVEGTSNPNLYWYRQAAGRGLQLLFYSVGIGQISSEVPQNLSASRPQDRQFILSSKKLLLSDSGFYLCAWARGPLYGYTFGSGTRLTVV.